The 12 T cell receptor beta chains in this list originate from one sample, sequenced in a study of Graves' ophthalmopathy and Graves' hyperthyroidism. TCR beta CDR3 regions were amplified from RNA transcripts. First-round RT-PCR employed HTBI primers, with a second-round multiplex PCR after it. TCRdb fed the multiplex PCR reads into MiXCR, producing one record per CDR3 protein. Of roughly 700,000 distinct CDR3 sequences listed, about 44% are singletons. The sample taken for sequencing was peripheral blood. Receptors originate from an adult man with Graves' ophthalmopathy.

V usage is TRBV10-3 and J usage is TRBJ1-5; D call uncertain. CDR1 is ENHRY and CDR2 is SYGVKD in the germline V gene. CDR3 size: 15 residues. Trimming pared 7 bases from V and 2 bases from J, leaving 15 bases between. DNA for the CDR3: TGTGCCATCAATGTGTCCCCCGAGGGCAATCAGCCCCAGCATTTT. It is translated as CAINVSPEGNQPQHF.

This clonotype was seen repeatedly, ten times or more. This rearrangement joins TRBV10-3 to TRBJ1-1, with D uncertain. This CDR3 is built from 12 residues. Germline V gene data show CDR1 as ENHRY and CDR2 as SYGVKD. The ends were cut back, 5 bases at V and 8 bases at J, with 12 bases in the middle. The CDR3 protein is CAISHSRKEAFF. The CDR3 nucleotides read TGTGCCATCAGTCATTCACGGAAGGAAGCTTTCTTT.

The rearrangement joins TRBV2 to TRBJ2-7, with 11 bases that match TRBD1. The CDR3 runs to 14 residues. The trim removed 8 bases at V and 3 bases at J, leaving 6 bases unmatched. The V gene's germline CDR1 is SNHLY and CDR2 FYNNEI. CDR3 residues: CASLYGTGGYEQYF. The CDR3 DNA is TGTGCCAGCCTATACGGGACAGGGGGCTACGAGCAGTACTTC.

This clonotype was counted ten times or more. The chain recombines TRBV29-1 with TRBJ1-5; D possibly corresponds to TRBD1 (5 bases). Between the trimmed V and J ends, which lost 4 bases and 5 bases, there was a span of 18 bases. The CDR3 covers 15 residues. Looked up from germline, CDR1 is SQVTM and CDR2 is ANQGSEA. Written as DNA, the CDR3 is TGCAGCGTTGTGGGGCCGGGGGGTCCGCATCAGCCCCAGCATTTT. Its protein product is CSVVGPGGPHQPQHF.

The V and J genes are TRBV25-1 and TRBJ2-5; 14 bases are a match to TRBD2. The CDR3 totals 16 residues. Germline assignment: CDR1 MGHDK and CDR2 SYGVNS. The V and J ends lost 6 bases and 5 bases, in that order; junction bases with no gene match: 8. In nucleotides, the CDR3 is TGTGCCAGCAGCTGGGGACTAGCGGGAGTTGGGGAGACCCAGTACTTC. This translates into CASSWGLAGVGETQYF.

As concerns this clonotype: This could be a read error, since a much larger clone is one nucleotide away. The rearrangement links TRBV10-3 to TRBJ2-7; 7 positions agree with TRBD1. There are 14 residues in the CDR3. V was pared by 5 bases and J by 4 bases, with 8 bases of the junction left unmatched. CDR1 and CDR2 from the germline V gene are ENHRY and SYGVKD. CDR3 in DNA: TGTGCCATCAGTAGAGACAGGGAAGGGTACGAGCAGTACTTC. Encoded protein: CAISRDREGYEQYF.

On this clonotype itself: A read error may explain this, as a much larger clone is one base away. V gene TRBV25-1 combines with J gene TRBJ2-7, with TRBD2 as a possible D gene (6 bases). The CDR3 has 14 residues. Looked up from germline, CDR1 is MGHDK and CDR2 is SYGVNS. The CDR3 nucleotides read TGTGCCAACAGTGATCGGGGGAGTTTCTACGAGCAGTACTTC. It encodes CANSDRGSFYEQYF.

J is TRBJ2-5 and V is TRBV3-1, with D maybe TRBD1 (6 bases). CDR3 length equals 13 residues. The ends were cut back, 1 base at V and 11 bases at J, with 14 bases in the middle. CDR1 and CDR2 from the germline V gene are LGHDT and YNNKEL (reference sequence). CDR3 bases: TGTGCCAGCAGCCAAGCGAACCGGGACATACAGTACTTC. This encodes CASSQANRDIQYF.

This clonotype has a handful of counts. This sequence joins TRBV3-1 and TRBJ1-5; perhaps TRBD1 as D (6 bases). The CDR3 is 15 residues long. V dropped 1 base and J dropped 4 bases, with 11 bases sitting between them. Germline values: CDR1 LGHDT, CDR2 YNNKEL (reference sequence). CDR3 in DNA: TGTGCCAGCAGCCAAGGCGTTAGGGGGAATCAGCCCCAGCATTTT. It yields the protein CASSQGVRGNQPQHF.

This clonotype showed up many times. The chain is built from TRBV7-2 and TRBJ2-2, with 8 nucleotides matching TRBD1. This CDR3 contains 13 residues. Germline trimming cut 5 bases from V and 9 bases from J; bases unmatched to any gene: 5. The germline V gene has CDR1 SGHTA and CDR2 FQGNSA. This CDR3 is CASSPRQGRELFF. CDR3 DNA: TGTGCCAGCAGCCCACGACAGGGGAGGGAGCTGTTTTTT.

The sample holds a few counts of this clonotype. The chain combines TRBV12-3 or TRBV12-4 with TRBJ2-7; TRBD2 is a possible D gene (6 bases). V lost 8 bases and J 5 bases, leaving 16 bases between the germline ends. This CDR3 is built from 13 residues. The CDR3 loop is CASAPGGADEQYF. In DNA form, the CDR3 reads TGTGCCAGCGCCCCTGGCGGGGCCGACGAGCAGTACTTC.

The V and J genes are TRBV4-3 and TRBJ2-5; no clear D. The CDR3 is 14 amino acids. Trimming shortened V by 1 base and J by 4 bases, and 10 bases separated the two germline ends. Germline V lookup: CDR1 LGHNA, CDR2 YSLEER. In DNA, the CDR3 is TGCGCCAGCAGCCAAGTAAGGCTGGGAGAGACCCAGTACTTC. Residues: CASSQVRLGETQYF.